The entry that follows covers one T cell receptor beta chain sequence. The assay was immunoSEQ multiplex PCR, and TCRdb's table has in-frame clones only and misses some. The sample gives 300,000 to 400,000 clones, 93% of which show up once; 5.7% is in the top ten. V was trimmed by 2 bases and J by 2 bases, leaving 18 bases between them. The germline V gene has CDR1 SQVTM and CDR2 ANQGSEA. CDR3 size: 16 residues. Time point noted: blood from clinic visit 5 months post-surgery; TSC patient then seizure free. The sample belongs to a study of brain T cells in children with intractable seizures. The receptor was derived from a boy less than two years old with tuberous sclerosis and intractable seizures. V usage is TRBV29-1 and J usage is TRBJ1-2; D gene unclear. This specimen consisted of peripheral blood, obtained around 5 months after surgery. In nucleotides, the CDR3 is TGCAGCGTTGAAACGGGAGAGAGACTGTCAAACTATGGCTACACCTTC. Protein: CSVETGERLSNYGYTF.